A single T cell receptor (beta chain) is shown here with its context. No antigen is known for it. At the deep level, the assay was run. Sequencing used immunoSEQ multiplex PCR; TCRdb keeps in-frame clones, though not all of them. The profile shows about 1 million clones, around four fifths of them singletons. After removal of 6 bases from V and 5 bases from J, the junction contained 6 bases not matched to a gene. The CDR3 is made up of 13 amino acids. Germline lookup yields CDR1 MNHNY and CDR2 SVGAGI (reference sequence). The record originates from a study of shared clonotypes between healthy human individuals. Study conclusions and caveats: Generation probability values for non-shared clonotypes were lower than those for clonotypes shared by all four donors. Researchers found naive subsets generally carried larger estimated richness than memory subsets.

The TCR was taken from a man between 18 and 35 years old in good health. The sample consisted of memory CD4+ T cells sorted from blood. Sample subset: CD45RA-negative fraction. V and J are TRBV6-6 and TRBJ2-7; TRBD2 aligns across 8 bases. The CDR3 sequence: CASRSGGGNEQYF. CDR3 nucleotide sequence: TGTGCCAGCAGGAGCGGGGGTGGGAACGAGCAGTACTTC.